A single T cell receptor (beta chain) is shown here with its context. Its antigen is undetermined. This specimen belongs to a study of cytomegalovirus exposure and HLA in healthy donors. The primer mix had 60 Vbeta and 13 Jbeta primers. This table comes from immunoSEQ multiplex PCR, and its TCRdb copy is limited to in-frame clones, with some not included. The sample table includes around 100,000 clones. Study-wide findings and caveats: Presence/absence analyses assumed roughly uniform sequencing depth across donors. Reports described diagnosis of cytomegalovirus status by the classifier as highly specific and sensitive.

Each donor's status was that of a healthy bone marrow donor. V was cut by 3 bases and J by 3 bases, with 16 bases left in between. Germline assignment: CDR1 SGHRS and CDR2 YFSETQ. The CDR3 consists of 16 residues. The V call is TRBV5-1, the J call TRBJ1-5, with a possible D match to TRBD1 (5 bases). The clonotype comes from a man between 45 and 60 years old in good health and CMV-seronegative. The sequencing sample was made of PBMCs. The DNA of the CDR3 is TGCGCCAGCAGCTACGAACCGACAGATCTCAATCAGCCCCAGCATTTT. Translating it yields CASSYEPTDLNQPQHF.